Below, 19 T cell receptor beta chains from the same sample are listed, as sequenced in a study of T cell repertoires in cytomegalovirus infection. In TCRdb, the reads were re-called with MiXCR into one record per CDR3 protein. The sample lists about 490,000 distinct CDR3 sequences; about 11% were seen once. The sequenced sample consisted of PBMCs. Receptors were obtained from a human donor in good health (CMV status not recorded). Some clones in this sample may be carry-over from other donors' samples.

This clonotype was seen many times. The CDR3 sequence is CASSHRQGSDNQPQHF. Written as DNA, the CDR3 is TGTGCCAGCAGCCACCGACAGGGATCGGACAATCAGCCCCAGCATTTT. This chain links TRBV7-2 with TRBJ1-5; TRBD1 agrees at 7 bases. The CDR3 extends over 16 amino acids. Looked up from germline, CDR1 is SGHTA and CDR2 is FQGNSA. V lost 5 bases and J lost 3; bases outside the gene matches: 10.

The CDR3 region is CASSVSGLMNTEAFF. In nucleotides, the CDR3 is TGTGCCAGCAGCGTATCCGGCCTGATGAACACTGAAGCTTTCTTT. This rearrangement joins TRBV9 to TRBJ1-1; no clear D. Germline V gene data show CDR1 as SGDLS and CDR2 as YYNGEE. Trimming took off 1 base at V and 0 bases at J, with 10 bases between the two ends. The CDR3 is made up of 15 amino acids.

This clonotype was seen more than once but under ten times. This sequence joins TRBV4-2 and TRBJ2-4; 8 positions agree with TRBD2. Germline CDR1 reads LGHNA; CDR2 reads YNFKEQ. This CDR3 has 18 amino acids. After removal of 0 bases from V and 9 bases from J, the junction contained 16 bases not matched to a gene. The CDR3 DNA is TGTGCCAGCAGCCAAGAGGGAAGCGGGAGTGCCAGGGGAAGCATTCAGTACTTC. Its protein product is CASSQEGSGSARGSIQYF.

This clonotype was seen repeatedly, ten times or more. This chain uses TRBV29-1 with TRBJ2-3; D might be TRBD2 (6 bases). V was cut by 6 bases and J by 6 bases, with 10 bases left in between. CDR3 length: 11 amino acids. CDR1 and CDR2 from the germline V gene are SQVTM and ANQGSEA. The CDR3 sequence: CSVAGLDTQYF. CDR3 DNA: TGCAGCGTCGCGGGACTTGATACGCAGTATTTT.

This clonotype was detected many times. The chain has TRBV28 and TRBJ1-6; D may be TRBD1 (6 bases). CDR1 is MDHEN and CDR2 is SYDVKM in the germline V gene. The CDR3 covers 14 residues. V was cut by 2 bases and J by 7 bases, with 9 bases left in between. CDR3 bases: TGTGCCAGCAGTTTAACAGGGCGGAATTCACCCCTCCACTTT. This translates into CASSLTGRNSPLHF.

At least ten counts were recorded for this clonotype. CDR3 in DNA: TGTGCCCTCACGAAGCAGAAGAACACCGGGGAGCTGTTTTTT. This translates into CALTKQKNTGELFF. The chain uses TRBV10-3 and TRBJ2-2; D call uncertain. This CDR3 spans 14 amino acids. Germline V CDR1 and CDR2: ENHRY, SYGVKD. The germline V and J ends were trimmed by 11 bases and 1 base, with 14 bases remaining between them.

This clonotype showed up just a few times. The chain joins TRBV5-6 to TRBJ2-5; 9 nucleotides match TRBD1. The V and J ends lost 4 bases and 6 bases, in that order; junction bases with no gene match: 13. The CDR3 covers 16 residues. Germline V gene data show CDR1 as SGHDT and CDR2 as YYEEEE. In nucleotides, the CDR3 is TGTGCCAGCAGCCCGTTACACAGGGGGCGAGGGAAGACCCAGTACTTC. Translated: CASSPLHRGRGKTQYF. The entire variable domain, with the rest obtained from reference TRBV5-6 and TRBJ2-5, is as follows: DAGVTQSPTHLIKTRGQQVTLRCSPKSGHDTVSWYQQALGQGPQFIFQYYEEEERQRGNFPDRFSGHQFPNYSSELNVNALLLGDSALYLCASSPLHRGRGKTQYFGPGTRLLVL.

This clonotype has at least ten counts. The chain recombines TRBV11-1 with TRBJ2-1, with TRBD2 identical over 12 bases. From germline, CDR1 is SGHAT and CDR2 FQDESV (reference sequence). Trimming cost V 6 bases and J 5 bases; bases outside gene matches: 5. This CDR3 is built from 15 residues. The CDR3 DNA reads TGTGCCAGCAGTCCTAGCGGGAGGGCCAACAATGAGCAGTTCTTC. It translates to CASSPSGRANNEQFF.

This clonotype was seen ten or more times. The chain has TRBV28 and TRBJ2-1; 14 positions agree with TRBD2. Germline V CDR1 and CDR2: MDHEN, SYDVKM. CDR3 length: 16 amino acids. J was trimmed by 6 bases and V by 6 bases; bases with no gene match: 7. The CDR3 sequence is CASSSGLAGVRNEQFF. CDR3 DNA sequence: TGTGCCAGCAGCTCGGGACTAGCGGGAGTCCGCAATGAGCAGTTCTTC.

A remark on this clonotype: A clone one base away is much larger, so this may be a read error. The V gene is TRBV29-1, the J gene TRBJ2-1; no definite D call. Trimming removed 5 bases from V and 8 bases from J, with 10 bases in between. The CDR3 covers 11 residues. Germline V gives CDR1 SQVTM, CDR2 ANQGSEA. CDR3 sequence (DNA): TGCAGCGTTATTCAATACGATGAGCAGTTCTTC. Its translation: CSVIQYDEQFF.

The chain employs TRBV27 and TRBJ1-2, with no clear D. This CDR3 comprises 16 residues. With 3 bases removed from V and 3 bases from J, the gap between germline ends came to 17 bases. In germline, CDR1 is MNHEY, CDR2 SMNVEV (reference sequence). The CDR3 DNA reads as TGTGCCAGCAGTTTTCGTGGCGCCAGCACCCACTATGGCTACACCTTC. It translates to CASSFRGASTHYGYTF.

The J gene is TRBJ2-5, the V gene TRBV10-3, with D possibly called TRBD1 or TRBD2 (5 bases each). The CDR3 runs 14 residues. Trimming shortened V by 3 bases and J by 3 bases, and 11 bases separated the two germline ends. Germline loops: CDR1 ENHRY, CDR2 SYGVKD. CDR3 bases: TGTGCCATCAGTGAAGAGGGACGGGAAGAGACCCAGTACTTC. This codes for CAISEEGREETQYF.

This clonotype has a count of ten or more. The J gene is TRBJ2-7, the V gene TRBV28; 16 positions agree with TRBD2. CDR3 length: 16 amino acids. The J segment lost 4 bases and the V segment lost 6 bases, leaving 6 bases of the junction unmatched. Germline CDR1 reads MDHEN; CDR2 reads SYDVKM. CDR3 DNA sequence: TGTGCCAGCAGACCCCCGGGACTAGCGGGAGGGTACGAGCAGTACTTC. It specifies CASRPPGLAGGYEQYF.

V and J are TRBV24-1 and TRBJ1-2; D unresolved. V was pared by 2 bases and J by 5 bases, with 5 bases between. There are 12 residues in the CDR3. Germline V gene sequence: CDR1 KGHDR, CDR2 SFDVKD. As DNA, the CDR3 is TGTGCCACCAGTGATTCACAGTATGGCTACACCTTC. Translated: CATSDSQYGYTF.

This clonotype was seen more than once but under ten times. The chain carries TRBV18 and TRBJ2-7; the match to TRBD1 covers 7 bases. V shed 1 base, J shed 2 bases, and the junction held 5 bases outside the gene matches. This CDR3 has 15 amino acids. Germline loops: CDR1 KGHSH, CDR2 LQKENI. The CDR3 DNA sequence: TGTGCCAGCTCACCACGCGACAGGGAACCCTACGAGCAGTACTTC. This sequence encodes CASSPRDREPYEQYF.

This clonotype was seen only a few times. This chain joins TRBV20-1 and TRBJ2-3; TRBD1 matches 9 bases. CDR3 length: 15 residues. The junction had 7 bases not matched to a gene; V was cut back by 5 bases and J by 1 base. Looked up from germline, CDR1 is DFQATT and CDR2 is SNEGSKA (reference sequence). CDR3 bases: TGCAGTGCTCATAGACAGGGGGAGGGCACAGATACGCAGTATTTT. Translated: CSAHRQGEGTDTQYF.

This clonotype was recorded at least ten times. This sequence joins TRBV4-1 and TRBJ2-5; TRBD1 agrees at 8 bases. CDR3 size: 14 residues. Germline values: CDR1 MGHRA, CDR2 YSYEKL. V lost 3 bases, J lost 5 bases, and 5 bases stayed unmatched. CDR3 coding DNA: TGCGCCAGCAGCCAGGGCAGGGGGCGGGAGACCCAGTACTTC. Translated: CASSQGRGRETQYF.

This clonotype was seen repeatedly, ten times or more. The chain uses TRBV18 and TRBJ2-1, with D unresolved. CDR1 is KGHSH, CDR2 LQKENI, per germline. This CDR3 spans 12 amino acids. V lost 2 bases and J 6 bases, leaving 5 bases between the germline ends. The CDR3 spells CASSPTSNEQFF. The DNA of the CDR3 is TGTGCCAGCTCACCAACCAGCAATGAGCAGTTCTTC.

This clonotype was detected ten times or more. CDR3 bases: TGCAGCGTTGAAGAGGACCCTCCTAACTATGGCTACACCTTC. It specifies CSVEEDPPNYGYTF. The rearrangement joins TRBV29-1 to TRBJ1-2; D not resolved. The V end lost 0 bases, the J end lost 0 bases, and 8 bases lay between the germline ends. The CDR3 spans 14 residues. Per germline, CDR1 SQVTM and CDR2 ANQGSEA.